This passage covers 11 T cell receptor beta chains from one sample sequenced in a study of breast tumors, draining lymph nodes, adjacent tissues. TCRdb used MiXCR to reprocess the multiplex PCR reads, holding one entry per CDR3 protein. Among around 290,000 distinct CDR3 sequences listed, about 30% were seen once. Axillary draining lymph nodes of breast cancer patients supplied the node samples. The specimen sequenced was axillary lymph node tissue. The receptors here all came from a female donor with breast cancer. Some clones in this sample may be carry-over from other donors' samples.

To note about this clonotype: Just one base apart from a much larger clone, this may be a read error. The V and J genes are TRBV20-1 and TRBJ2-7; 9 bases fit TRBD1. This CDR3 region has 14 residues. V was pared by 7 bases and J by 1 base, with 8 bases of the junction left unmatched. Germline-derived CDR1 and CDR2 are DFQATT and SNEGSKA (reference sequence). The CDR3 loop is CSGLGTGRSYEQYF. The CDR3 DNA sequence: TGCAGTGGACTAGGGACAGGGAGATCCTACGAGCAGTACTTC.

Concerning this clonotype itself: Given the absence of the conserved phenylalanine or tryptophan at the CDR3 end, a read error is likely. The chain joins TRBV14 to TRBJ1-2; a possible D gene is TRBD1 (5 bases). Per the germline V gene, CDR1 is SGHDN and CDR2 is FVKESK. Trimming pared 5 bases from V and 5 bases from J, leaving 18 bases between. There are 15 residues in the CDR3. Here the CDR3 reads CASSWDSTVGYGYTS. CDR3 bases: TGTGCCAGCAGCTGGGACTCAACGGTTGGATATGGCTACACCTCC.

The chain is built from TRBV6-1 and TRBJ2-7, with 9 bases identical to TRBD1. The germline gives CDR1 MNHNS, CDR2 SASEGT. J gave up 2 bases and V 8 bases, and 13 bases lay outside the gene matches. This CDR3 comprises 16 residues. The CDR3 here is CASDGTGSFVTYEQYF. CDR3 coding DNA: TGTGCCAGCGACGGGACAGGGAGCTTTGTTACCTACGAGCAGTACTTC.

On this clonotype itself: This may be a read error, as it is one base from a much larger clone. The chain is built from TRBV6-6 and TRBJ1-2; no reliable D call. V was trimmed by 5 bases and J by 8 bases, leaving 15 bases between them. This CDR3 spans 13 amino acids. The V gene's germline CDR1 is MNHNY and CDR2 SVGAGI (reference sequence). Written as DNA, the CDR3 is TGTGCCAGCAGTCACCCTGAGTCTAAGGGCTACACCTTC. This codes for CASSHPESKGYTF.

The rearrangement uses TRBV24-1 and TRBJ1-6; 8 bases are a match to TRBD1. V gave up 3 bases and J gave up 10 bases; unmatched junction bases: 7. Per germline, CDR1 KGHDR and CDR2 SFDVKD. The CDR3 loop spans 15 amino acids. The CDR3: CATSDTTGVGSPLHF. CDR3 bases: TGTGCCACCAGTGATACGACAGGGGTGGGGTCACCCCTCCACTTT.

This clonotype was observed at least ten times. V is TRBV20-1 and J is TRBJ2-1; 10 nucleotides agree with TRBD2. CDR3 size: 18 residues. The germline CDR1 and CDR2 sequences are DFQATT and SNEGSKA (reference sequence). The V and J ends lost 4 bases and 2 bases, in that order; junction bases with no gene match: 14. The CDR3 bases are TGCAGTGCTAAGGGTCTAGCGGGAGCATTTAGGACCTACAATGAGCAGTTCTTC. Its translation is CSAKGLAGAFRTYNEQFF.

This clonotype appeared many times. The V and J genes are TRBV20-1 and TRBJ2-1; D is uncertain. The CDR3 is 16 residues long. Germline CDR1 DFQATT, CDR2 SNEGSKA (reference sequence). The V gene lost 2 bases and the J gene lost 6 bases, with 20 bases spanning the gap. CDR3 in amino acids: CSARPLVVPISNEQFF. CDR3 nucleotide sequence: TGCAGTGCTAGACCGCTAGTTGTGCCGATATCCAATGAGCAGTTCTTC.

This clonotype was observed many times. The J gene is TRBJ2-5, the V gene TRBV13; a weak D match, TRBD2 (7 bases). This CDR3 region has 13 residues. V gave up 2 bases and J gave up 5 bases, with 9 bases separating them. CDR1 and CDR2 from the germline V gene are PRHDT and FYEKMQ (reference sequence). The CDR3 bases are TGTGCCAGCAGCTTACGGGGGGCTGAGACCCAGTACTTC. This gives the protein CASSLRGAETQYF.

The sample holds many counts of this clonotype. J is TRBJ2-7 and V is TRBV29-1, with TRBD2 identical over 8 bases. The ends lost 4 bases at V and 0 bases at J; junction bases unmatched: 5. CDR1 and CDR2 (germline): SQVTM, ANQGSEA. This CDR3 region has 14 residues. CDR3 nucleotides: TGCAGCGTTGCCAGCGGGAGAACCTCCTACGAGCAGTACTTC. Translating gives CSVASGRTSYEQYF.

This chain uses TRBV6-1 with TRBJ2-1; a possible D gene is TRBD2 (6 bases). The CDR3 loop spans 11 amino acids. V was trimmed by 8 bases and J by 13 bases, leaving 15 bases between them. Per germline, CDR1 MNHNS and CDR2 SASEGT. CDR3 residues: CASGGRDSQFF. CDR3 nucleotide sequence: TGTGCCAGCGGAGGTCGGGACTCACAGTTCTTC.

This clonotype was found many times. V usage is TRBV6-5 and J usage is TRBJ2-2; D perhaps matches TRBD1 (6 bases). From germline, CDR1 is MNHEY and CDR2 SVGAGI. The CDR3 has 14 amino acids. V lost 8 bases to trimming and J lost 2 bases, with 12 bases between them. CDR3 region: CASLRDTNTGELFF. DNA for the CDR3: TGTGCCAGCCTCCGGGACACAAACACCGGGGAGCTGTTTTTT.